This TCR beta chain derives from a study of T-cell memory formation after mild COVID-19. Germline V lookup: CDR1 SGHRS, CDR2 YFSETQ. Trimming cost V 0 bases and J 2 bases; bases outside gene matches: 5. This CDR3 is built from 16 residues. This clonotype was observed a few times. Via MiXCR, TCRdb re-called the 5' RACE reads, giving one row per CDR3 protein. The sample lists fewer than 150,000 distinct CDR3 sequences; approximately 5.9% were seen once. Sequenced: PBMCs or a T cell subset sorted from them (not recorded which). The receptor was derived from an adult woman who had mild COVID-19 (a few samples of this study predate the infection). Cell type and time point are not known. The chain combines TRBV5-1 with TRBJ2-3; 8 bases agree with TRBD2. The CDR3 coding sequence is TGCGCCAGCAGCTTGGTACTAGCGGTGTTCACAGATACGCAGTATTTT. Translating gives CASSLVLAVFTDTQYF.